This is a list of T cell receptor beta chains from one sample in a study of T-cell reconstitution after alpha-beta-depleted transplantation in children. TCRdb redid the calling of the PCR reads with MiXCR, one entry per CDR3 protein. The sample holds about 610,000 distinct CDR3 sequences, over 9.5% seen once. The source material was PBMCs from the stem cell graft donor, sampled from the stem cell graft. Receptor source: a human donor who donated a stem cell graft to a child with acute myeloid leukemia. The CDR3 runs from the conserved cysteine through the conserved F or W. The D gene is left open where the match is weak. Clone size is not always given. Where it is, it says once, few, many or a class for expanded clones.

clone size: -
V gene: TRBV7-8
D gene: -
J gene: TRBJ2-2
CDR3 protein: CASRVTWGRAITGELFF
CDR3 DNA: TGTGCCAGCAGGGTTACTTGGGGTCGAGCGATCACCGGGGAGCTGTTTTTT

clone size: few
V gene: TRBV6-5
D gene: TRBD2
J gene: TRBJ2-4
CDR3 protein: CASSYSGGSTKNIQYF
CDR3 DNA: TGTGCCAGCAGTTACTCCGGCGGGAGTACCAAAAACATTCAGTACTTC

clone size: -
V gene: TRBV10-3
D gene: -
J gene: TRBJ2-7
CDR3 protein: CAIRVPGTSSEQYF
CDR3 DNA: TGTGCCATCAGGGTCCCCGGGACCTCTAGTGAGCAGTACTTC

clone size: few
V gene: TRBV20-1
D gene: TRBD2
J gene: TRBJ2-3
CDR3 protein: CSAQGASGTDTQYF
CDR3 DNA: TGCAGTGCTCAAGGGGCTAGCGGGACAGATACGCAGTATTTT

clone size: few
V gene: TRBV7-2
D gene: TRBD1
J gene: TRBJ2-7
CDR3 protein: CASSSPRDRPTPYF
CDR3 DNA: TGTGCCAGCAGCTCCCCCAGGGACAGGCCGACCCCGTACTTC

clone size: -
V gene: TRBV7-8
D gene: -
J gene: TRBJ2-5
CDR3 protein: CASSSWKGAETQYF
CDR3 DNA: TGTGCCAGCAGCTCCTGGAAGGGTGCAGAGACCCAGTACTTC

clone size: -
V gene: TRBV12-3/TRBV12-4
D gene: TRBD2
J gene: TRBJ2-5
CDR3 protein: CASSPSSGRAGQETQYF
CDR3 DNA: TGTGCCAGCAGTCCATCTAGCGGGAGGGCCGGTCAAGAGACCCAGTACTTC

clone size: -
V gene: TRBV6-1
D gene: -
J gene: TRBJ2-1
CDR3 protein: CASSWSASYNEQFF
CDR3 DNA: TGTGCCAGCAGCTGGAGCGCCTCCTACAATGAGCAGTTCTTC

clone size: few
V gene: TRBV4-2
D gene: TRBD2
J gene: TRBJ2-1
CDR3 protein: CASSPMSASGRAGNEQFF
CDR3 DNA: TGTGCCAGCAGCCCGATGTCGGCTAGCGGGAGGGCTGGAAATGAGCAGTTCTTC

clone size: -
V gene: TRBV28
D gene: TRBD2
J gene: TRBJ2-1
CDR3 protein: CASSRAGGYEQFF
CDR3 DNA: TGTGCCAGCAGTCGAGCGGGAGGGTATGAGCAGTTCTTC

clone size: -
V gene: TRBV5-1
D gene: TRBD2
J gene: TRBJ2-1
CDR3 protein: CASSLARGAGVTYNEQFF
CDR3 DNA: TGCGCCAGCAGCTTGGCCCGCGGGGCGGGAGTTACCTACAATGAGCAGTTCTTC

clone size: many
V gene: TRBV29-1
D gene: TRBD2
J gene: TRBJ2-1
CDR3 protein: CSVGLAGSGEQFF
CDR3 DNA: TGCAGCGTAGGACTAGCGGGATCGGGTGAGCAGTTCTTC

clone size: few
V gene: TRBV6-6
D gene: -
J gene: TRBJ1-6
CDR3 protein: CASRSGDSPLHF
CDR3 DNA: TGTGCCAGCAGGTCGGGGGACTCACCCCTCCACTTT

clone size: -
V gene: TRBV14
D gene: -
J gene: TRBJ2-7
CDR3 protein: CASSQVSLRRGYEQYF
CDR3 DNA: TGTGCCAGCAGCCAAGTATCACTTAGGAGGGGATACGAGCAGTACTTC

clone size: -
V gene: TRBV6-1
D gene: TRBD2
J gene: TRBJ2-5
CDR3 protein: CASSEREGRTQYF
CDR3 DNA: TGTGCCAGCAGTGAGCGGGAGGGCCGGACCCAGTACTTC

clone size: many
V gene: TRBV11-2
D gene: TRBD1
J gene: TRBJ1-5
CDR3 protein: CASSLEPGQGNQPQHF
CDR3 DNA: TGTGCCAGCAGCTTAGAACCGGGACAGGGCAATCAGCCCCAGCATTTT

clone size: -
V gene: TRBV5-6
D gene: TRBD1
J gene: TRBJ1-6
CDR3 protein: CASSAAQGRNSPLHF
CDR3 DNA: TGTGCCAGCAGCGCCGCACAGGGGCGGAATTCACCCCTCCACTTT

clone size: few
V gene: TRBV11-2
D gene: -
J gene: TRBJ1-4
CDR3 protein: CASSFPRGREKLFF
CDR3 DNA: TGTGCCAGCAGCTTCCCCCGGGGGCGGGAAAAACTGTTTTTT

clone size: many
V gene: TRBV5-4
D gene: TRBD2
J gene: TRBJ2-5
CDR3 protein: CASSLGTSGRAETQYF
CDR3 DNA: TGTGCCAGCAGCCTCGGGACTAGCGGGAGGGCGGAGACCCAGTACTTC

clone size: -
V gene: TRBV7-2
D gene: -
J gene: TRBJ2-7
CDR3 protein: CASSLFQGHEQYF
CDR3 DNA: TGTGCCAGCAGCTTATTCCAGGGCCACGAGCAGTACTTC

clone size: few
V gene: TRBV7-9
D gene: -
J gene: TRBJ2-1
CDR3 protein: CASSVPRSGLYNEQFF
CDR3 DNA: TGTGCCAGCAGCGTCCCGAGGAGCGGCCTATACAATGAGCAGTTCTTC

clone size: few
V gene: TRBV6-1
D gene: TRBD1
J gene: TRBJ2-7
CDR3 protein: CASLPAGGFFEQYF
CDR3 DNA: TGTGCCAGCCTCCCCGCAGGGGGCTTTTTTGAGCAGTACTTC

clone size: many
V gene: TRBV20-1
D gene: TRBD2
J gene: TRBJ2-4
CDR3 protein: CSASGSGRVAKNIQYF
CDR3 DNA: TGCAGTGCTAGTGGGAGCGGGAGGGTAGCCAAAAACATTCAGTACTTC

clone size: -
V gene: TRBV4-1
D gene: -
J gene: TRBJ2-1
CDR3 protein: CASSQEANEQFF
CDR3 DNA: TGCGCCAGCAGCCAAGAAGCAAATGAGCAGTTCTTC

clone size: -
V gene: TRBV4-3
D gene: -
J gene: TRBJ2-3
CDR3 protein: CASSQTGGLGTDTQYF
CDR3 DNA: TGCGCCAGCAGCCAAACGGGGGGCCTGGGCACAGATACGCAGTATTTT

clone size: few
V gene: TRBV7-8
D gene: -
J gene: TRBJ1-6
CDR3 protein: CASSLALGTNSPLHF
CDR3 DNA: TGTGCCAGCAGCTTAGCGTTGGGGACGAATTCACCCCTCCACTTT

clone size: -
V gene: TRBV28
D gene: -
J gene: TRBJ2-1
CDR3 protein: CASSLTVDNEQFF
CDR3 DNA: TGTGCCAGCAGCTTGACGGTTGACAATGAGCAGTTCTTC

clone size: -
V gene: TRBV27
D gene: TRBD2
J gene: TRBJ2-1
CDR3 protein: CASSLNGRPNEQFF
CDR3 DNA: TGTGCCAGCAGTTTGAACGGGAGGCCCAATGAGCAGTTCTTC

clone size: few
V gene: TRBV5-1
D gene: TRBD2
J gene: TRBJ2-4
CDR3 protein: CASSLAPREGRANIQYF
CDR3 DNA: TGCGCCAGCAGCTTGGCGCCGCGGGAGGGCCGTGCGAACATTCAGTACTTC

clone size: many
V gene: TRBV7-2
D gene: -
J gene: TRBJ2-7
CDR3 protein: CASSLMTVGEQYF
CDR3 DNA: TGTGCCAGCAGCTTAATGACAGTTGGAGAGCAGTACTTC

clone size: -
V gene: TRBV23-1
D gene: TRBD1
J gene: TRBJ2-7
CDR3 protein: CASSQSKQGEDEQYF
CDR3 DNA: TGCGCCAGCAGTCAATCAAAACAGGGGGAGGACGAGCAGTACTTC

clone size: few
V gene: TRBV7-2
D gene: TRBD1
J gene: TRBJ1-5
CDR3 protein: CASSSPGQGLQPQHF
CDR3 DNA: TGTGCCAGCAGCTCCCCGGGACAGGGGCTTCAGCCCCAGCATTTT